The 21 T cell receptor beta chains presented below share a single source sample, sequenced in a study of OX40 agonist ivuxolimab in advanced cancers. The method was the immunoSEQ multiplex PCR assay. In TCRdb, the immuneACCESS table is reduced to in-frame sequences with V and J assigned. These tables do not hold every clone; where another copy was compared, an unresolved V gene accounts for under half, and the others remain unexplained. The sample contains about 45,000 clones, over 70% of them found a single time. About 9.4% of the sample belongs to the ten largest clones. The sample in question was CD4+ or CD8+ T cells sorted from blood, obtained in a trial of the OX40 agonist ivuxolimab. Receptor source: an adult with an advanced solid tumor such as melanoma, head and neck, liver or kidney cancer.

This clone was counted a few times. J is TRBJ2-5 and V is TRBV11-3; weak D call: TRBD2 (5 bases). This CDR3 has 14 amino acids. Germline V gene sequence: CDR1 SGHNT, CDR2 YENEEA. Trimming cost V 2 bases and J 1 base, with 8 bases left between them. This CDR3 reads CASSLTGSQETQYF. CDR3 DNA: TGTGCCAGCAGCTTAACGGGATCCCAAGAGACCCAGTACTTC.

The chain links TRBV19 to TRBJ2-5; a weak D match, TRBD2 (7 bases). V lost 7 bases to trimming and J lost 5 bases, with 14 bases between them. The CDR3 is 13 amino acids. Germline lookup yields CDR1 LNHDA and CDR2 SQIVND (reference sequence). In DNA, the CDR3 is TGTGCCAGTACCATCGGGGGGCGGGAGACCCAGTACTTC. Protein: CASTIGGRETQYF.

The genes are TRBV10-3 and TRBJ1-2, with D unresolved. V shed 2 bases and J shed 3 bases, with 10 bases lying between them. The germline gives CDR1 ENHRY, CDR2 SYGVKD. The CDR3 spans 14 residues. The CDR3 is CAISEKADHYGYTF. As DNA, the CDR3 is TGTGCCATCAGTGAGAAGGCAGATCACTATGGCTACACCTTC.

The CDR3 here is CSVWAYNEQFF. DNA of the CDR3: TGCAGCGTCTGGGCCTACAATGAGCAGTTCTTC. This chain links TRBV29-1 with TRBJ2-1; D call uncertain. V dropped 6 bases and J dropped 2 bases, with 5 bases sitting between them. CDR3 length equals 11 residues. Germline V CDR1 and CDR2: SQVTM, ANQGSEA.

This clone came up once. The J gene is TRBJ2-7, the V gene TRBV10-3, with 7 nucleotides matching TRBD1. Germline-derived CDR1 and CDR2 are ENHRY and SYGVKD. The CDR3 has 15 amino acids. The V gene end was trimmed by 10 bases and the J gene end by 0 bases; junction bases not matched to a gene: 12. CDR3 region: CATQGTAFLSYEQYF. The CDR3 bases are TGTGCCACCCAGGGGACAGCATTTCTCTCCTACGAGCAGTACTTC.

V and J are TRBV29-1 and TRBJ1-2; D is possibly TRBD1 (6 bases). V lost 7 bases, J lost 4 bases, and 10 bases lay in between. Germline-derived CDR1 and CDR2 are SQVTM and ANQGSEA. This CDR3 has 11 amino acids. CDR3 loop: CSGGTTYGYTF. CDR3 DNA: TGCAGCGGCGGGACAACCTATGGCTACACCTTC.

The DNA of the CDR3 is TGTGCCAGCAGCTTAGGCCAGAACACCGGGGAGCTGTTTTTT. It codes for CASSLGQNTGELFF. The chain employs TRBV11-2 and TRBJ2-2; no clear D. Germline CDR1 and CDR2: SGHAT and FQNNGV. Trimming stripped 1 base from V and 1 base from J, with 4 bases between. This CDR3 contains 14 residues.

The J gene is TRBJ1-5, the V gene TRBV4-2; possible D gene TRBD1, 5 bases. The V end was cut by 5 bases, the J end by 6 bases, with 14 bases between. The CDR3 is 14 amino acids. CDR1 and CDR2 (germline): LGHNA, YNFKEQ. CDR3 residues: CASSLQGALQPQHF. The DNA of the CDR3 is TGTGCCAGCAGCTTGCAAGGGGCGCTTCAGCCCCAGCATTTT.

This clone turned up a few times. The rearrangement uses TRBV18 and TRBJ1-1; the D is unclear. Germline V gene data show CDR1 as KGHSH and CDR2 as LQKENI. This CDR3 region has 12 residues. Trimming removed 8 bases at V and 0 bases at J, with 7 bases between. The CDR3 DNA reads TGTGCCAGCCGGACGCTGAACACTGAAGCTTTCTTT. It is translated as CASRTLNTEAFF.

The gene calls are TRBV6-6 and TRBJ2-7, with D maybe TRBD1 (6 bases). CDR1 and CDR2 (germline): MNHNY, SVGAGI (reference sequence). Trimming removed 7 bases at V and 0 bases at J, with 16 bases between. The CDR3 length is 15 residues. The CDR3 reads CASKATGSVSYEQYF. CDR3 nucleotide sequence: TGTGCCAGCAAGGCAACAGGGTCCGTCTCCTACGAGCAGTACTTC.

The rearrangement joins TRBV30 to TRBJ1-2; the match to TRBD1 covers 9 bases. CDR3 length: 14 residues. The germline gives CDR1 GTSNPN, CDR2 SVGIG (reference sequence). Trimming took 7 bases from V and 8 from J; bases not matched to a gene: 14. CDR3 sequence reads: CASQTGTGRDGYTF. DNA of the CDR3: TGTGCCTCCCAGACCGGGACAGGGAGGGACGGCTACACCTTC.

This clone was observed a handful of times. This chain links TRBV27 with TRBJ2-1, with D possibly matching TRBD1 (6 bases). V dropped 5 bases and J dropped 3 bases, with 11 bases sitting between them. Germline V gives CDR1 MNHEY, CDR2 SMNVEV (reference sequence). This CDR3 has 14 amino acids. The CDR3 DNA sequence: TGTGCCAGCAGTGTAGGACAGATCTACAATGAGCAGTTCTTC. Translated: CASSVGQIYNEQFF.

The chain joins TRBV28 to TRBJ2-2; D is perhaps TRBD1 (5 bases). Trimming took off 4 bases at V and 4 bases at J, with 10 bases between the two ends. CDR1 is MDHEN, CDR2 SYDVKM, per germline. This CDR3 has 14 amino acids. The CDR3 DNA sequence: TGTGCCAGCAGTTCAATCCAGGGCACCGGGGAGCTGTTTTTT. It translates to CASSSIQGTGELFF.

The V and J genes are TRBV2 and TRBJ2-5; D perhaps matches TRBD2 (6 bases). V lost 7 bases and J 4 bases, leaving 16 bases between the germline ends. The germline V gene has CDR1 SNHLY and CDR2 FYNNEI. The CDR3 has 14 amino acids. In nucleotides, the CDR3 is TGTGCCAGCACTGCGCGGGAAGGAAGAGAGACCCAGTACTTC. Protein: CASTAREGRETQYF.

V is TRBV11-2 and J is TRBJ2-5, with 13 bases aligning to TRBD2. Per the germline V gene, CDR1 is SGHAT and CDR2 is FQNNGV. This CDR3 comprises 15 residues. V shed 5 bases, J shed 5 bases, and the junction held 5 bases outside the gene matches. CDR3: CASSTWTSGSETQYF. In DNA, the CDR3 is TGTGCCAGCAGCACCTGGACTAGCGGGAGTGAGACCCAGTACTTC.

The chain joins TRBV10-3 to TRBJ2-1; TRBD2 matches 11 bases. Germline V gene lookup returns CDR1 ENHRY and CDR2 SYGVKD. V gave up 6 bases and J gave up 0 bases; unmatched junction bases: 1. This CDR3 is built from 15 residues. In nucleotides, the CDR3 is TGTGCCATCAGCACTAGCGGGAGCTCCTACAATGAGCAGTTCTTC. Translation gives CAISTSGSSYNEQFF.

The chain recombines TRBV10-1 with TRBJ2-1; D ambiguous. Germline V lookup: CDR1 WNHNN, CDR2 SYGVQD (reference sequence). CDR3 size: 14 residues. The ends were cut back, 2 bases at V and 4 bases at J, with 9 bases in the middle. The CDR3, as DNA: TGCGCCAGCAGTGAGGCAGGCCTGTACAATGAGCAGTTCTTC. Translation gives CASSEAGLYNEQFF.

This chain uses TRBV25-1 with TRBJ1-5; 8 positions agree with TRBD1. This CDR3 contains 14 residues. The ends lost 6 bases at V and 4 bases at J; junction bases unmatched: 5. CDR1 is MGHDK and CDR2 is SYGVNS in the germline V gene. In nucleotides, the CDR3 is TGTGCCAGCAGAACAGGGGGACGGAATCAGCCCCAGCATTTT. The encoded protein is CASRTGGRNQPQHF.

The chain recombines TRBV7-9 with TRBJ2-5; a weak D match, TRBD2 (5 bases). Deletions cut 5 bases from V and 5 bases from J, with 12 bases between. This CDR3 has 13 residues. The germline gives CDR1 SEHNR, CDR2 FQNEAQ (reference sequence). CDR3 sequence reads: CASSPSRGETQYF. The CDR3 coding sequence is TGTGCCAGCAGCCCCTCCCGGGGTGAGACCCAGTACTTC. Supplemented by reference TRBV7-9 and TRBJ2-5, the full variable domain reads DTGVSQNPRHKITKRGQNVTFRCDPISEHNRLYWYRQTLGQGPEFLTYFQNEAQLEKSRLLSDRFSAERPKGSFSTLEIQRTEQGDSAMYLCASSPSRGETQYFGPGTRLLVL.

The CDR3 region is CASSSRDYYNEQFF. The CDR3 bases are TGCGCCAGCAGCTCCCGGGACTACTACAATGAGCAGTTCTTC. The V call is TRBV5-1, the J call TRBJ2-1, with 7 bases aligning to TRBD2. The CDR3 is 14 amino acids. The J segment lost 3 bases and the V segment lost 3 bases, leaving 3 bases of the junction unmatched. Germline V CDR1 and CDR2: SGHRS, YFSETQ.

The V gene is TRBV19, the J gene TRBJ1-3; no reliable D call. Trimming removed 8 bases at V and 7 bases at J, with 15 bases between. CDR1 is LNHDA, CDR2 SQIVND, per germline (reference sequence). The CDR3 sequence is 13 residues long. The DNA for the CDR3 is TGTGCCAGTCTTCAACCGGCGGCGAACACCATATATTTT. Protein product: CASLQPAANTIYF.